Listed below are T cell receptor beta chains from one sample, sequenced in a study of cytomegalovirus exposure and HLA in healthy donors. Sequencing was performed with immunoSEQ multiplex PCR; in TCRdb, only in-frame clones are kept and a portion is missing. The sample lists some 110,000 clones, around 64% occurring once. Sequences were obtained from PBMCs. The receptors shown here come from a man in his thirties or forties in good health and CMV-seropositive. Both conserved end residues are part of each CDR3. The D gene is left open where the match is weak. Part of the rows lack a size; the others show once, few, many or a class for expanded clones.

>.|TRBJ2-7|.|13|TRBV5-1
CASSLAGNYEQYF
TGCGCCAGCAGCTTGGCAGGGAACTACGAGCAGTACTTC
>.|TRBJ2-5|once|20|TRBV21-1
CASSKRGLAGTPGGQETQYF
TGTGCCAGCAGCAAGAGGGGGCTAGCGGGGACTCCGGGCGGGCAAGAGACCCAGTACTTC
>.|TRBJ1-2|.|13|TRBV28
CASRQGAEDGYTF
TGTGCCAGCAGACAGGGTGCGGAGGATGGCTACACCTTC
>.|TRBJ2-5|.|17|TRBV9
CASSVNAPREGEETRYF
TGTGCCAGCAGCGTAAATGCCCCCCGTGAGGGGGAAGAGACCCGGTACTTC
>TRBD1|TRBJ2-7|.|15|TRBV10-3
CAISIGTAKTYEQYF
TGTGCCATCAGTATCGGGACAGCCAAGACCTACGAGCAGTACTTC
>.|TRBJ1-1|.|14|TRBV25-1
CASSDNGVRVVAFF
TGTGCCAGCAGTGACAACGGGGTAAGGGTAGTAGCTTTCTTT
>.|TRBJ2-7|.|16|TRBV7-2
CASSLAGGGLSYEQYF
TGTGCCAGCAGCTTAGCAGGGGGGGGTCTATCCTACGAGCAGTACTTC
>TRBD1|TRBJ2-5|.|15|TRBV29-1
CSVDGQGGPQETQYF
TGCAGCGTAGACGGACAGGGAGGCCCCCAAGAGACCCAGTACTTC
>.|TRBJ1-1|few|18|TRBV7-2
CASSPRDTLLGSNTEAFF
TGTGCCAGCAGCCCTCGGGACACCCTTTTGGGATCGAACACTGAAGCTTTCTTT
>TRBD2|TRBJ2-3|.|16|TRBV27
CASSLSRPSGRVTQYF
TGTGCCAGCAGTTTATCGAGGCCTAGCGGGAGGGTTACGCAGTATTTT
>TRBD1|TRBJ2-5|.|14|TRBV29-1
CSVEPGTVQETQYF
TGCAGCGTTGAACCCGGGACAGTCCAAGAGACCCAGTACTTC
>TRBD1|TRBJ2-3|.|15|TRBV18
CASSTRQGATDTQYF
TGTGCCAGCTCAACCCGACAGGGGGCCACAGATACGCAGTATTTT
>.|TRBJ1-1|few|16|TRBV4-1
CASSQEVRGGNTEAFF
TGCGCCAGCAGCCAAGAGGTCAGGGGCGGGAACACTGAAGCTTTCTTT
>TRBD2|TRBJ2-3|.|16|TRBV7-9
CASSPGLAVITDTQYF
TGTGCCAGCAGCCCAGGACTAGCGGTGATCACAGATACGCAGTATTTT
>TRBD1|TRBJ2-2|.|15|TRBV5-4
CASSPRDRGAGELFF
TGTGCCAGCAGCCCCCGGGACAGGGGAGCCGGGGAGCTGTTTTTT
>.|TRBJ1-2|.|15|TRBV5-5
CASSLSGYGIYGYTF
TGTGCCAGCAGCTTAAGTGGGTACGGGATCTATGGCTACACCTTC
>.|TRBJ2-1|.|14|TRBV19
CASSSLGGTNEQFF
TGTGCCAGTAGCTCCCTCGGCGGGACTAATGAGCAGTTCTTC
>.|TRBJ2-3|.|15|TRBV5-4
CASSLQTVSTDTQYF
TGTGCCAGCAGCTTGCAGACAGTCAGCACAGATACGCAGTATTTT
>.|TRBJ1-5|.|12|TRBV6-6
CASNRVLQPQHF
TGTGCCAGCAACCGGGTGTTGCAGCCCCAGCATTTT
>.|TRBJ2-3|.|16|TRBV9
CASSVGKRGRTDTQYF
TGTGCCAGCAGCGTAGGTAAGCGAGGAAGGACAGATACGCAGTATTTT
>.|TRBJ2-7|few|19|TRBV4-1
CASSQGLRGVDYYTYEQYF
TGCGCCAGCAGCCAAGGTCTTCGGGGTGTCGATTACTATACCTACGAGCAGTACTTC
>.|TRBJ1-2|few|13|TRBV30
CACENLYVYGYTF
TGTGCCTGTGAGAACCTTTATGTATATGGCTACACCTTC